The 20 T cell receptor beta chains below were found in one sample sequenced in a study of blood T cell repertoires in COVID-19. Some clones are missing from TCRdb's copy, which holds only in-frame ones; the method was immunoSEQ multiplex PCR. Of about 250,000 clones in the sample, roughly four fifths were seen once. The sample was PBMCs or T cells enriched from blood (not recorded which). These receptors were collected from a woman between 40 and 50 years old who had been exposed to COVID-19.

V usage is TRBV15 and J usage is TRBJ1-5; no firm D call. The CDR3 is 12 amino acids. Germline CDR1 reads LNHNV; CDR2 reads YYDKDF (reference sequence). V dropped 6 bases and J dropped 2 bases, with 5 bases sitting between them. The CDR3 is CATRYGNQPQHF. The CDR3 DNA reads as TGTGCCACCAGATATGGCAATCAGCCCCAGCATTTT. Filled out from reference TRBV15 and TRBJ1-5, the complete variable domain reads DAMVIQNPRYQVTQFGKPVTLSCSQTLNHNVMYWYQQKSSQAPKLLFHYYDKDFNNEADTPDNFQSRRPNTSFCFLDIRSPGLGDTAMYLCATRYGNQPQHFGDGTRLSIL.

This clone appeared once. V gene TRBV10-3 combines with J gene TRBJ2-3; 7 nucleotides agree with TRBD2. Germline V lookup: CDR1 ENHRY, CDR2 SYGVKD. This CDR3 has 11 residues. Trimming at V came to 8 bases and at J to 4 bases, leaving 0 bases not matched to a gene. CDR3 DNA sequence: TGTGCCATCGGGGGGGCAGATACGCAGTATTTT. This sequence encodes CAIGGADTQYF.

This clone was detected only once. The chain is built from TRBV10-3 and TRBJ1-3, with D maybe TRBD1 (6 bases). Germline V gene sequence: CDR1 ENHRY, CDR2 SYGVKD. The CDR3 length is 15 residues. V was shortened by 10 bases and J by 0 bases, with 16 bases between the two germline ends. CDR3 DNA sequence: TGTGCCACAAAAGGGGAGGGACACTCTGGAAACACCATATATTTT. It codes for CATKGEGHSGNTIYF.

With regard to this clone: In the same sample, other DNA sequences code for this CDR3. The CDR3 spells CASSEGQGYGYTF. CDR3 sequence (DNA): TGTGCCAGCAGTGAAGGGCAGGGGTATGGCTACACCTTC. This sequence joins TRBV2 and TRBJ1-2, with a possible D match to TRBD1 (6 bases). The germline V and J ends were trimmed by 1 base and 5 bases, with 8 bases remaining between them. The CDR3 totals 13 residues. Germline-derived CDR1 and CDR2 are SNHLY and FYNNEI.

The rearrangement links TRBV19 to TRBJ1-5; maybe TRBD1 (5 bases). V shed 1 base and J shed 2 bases, with 9 bases lying between them. The CDR3 covers 15 residues. In germline, CDR1 is LNHDA, CDR2 SQIVND (reference sequence). The CDR3 nucleotides are TGTGCCAGTAGTATAGGGAGGGGCGGCAATCAGCCCCAGCATTTT. As protein: CASSIGRGGNQPQHF.

The chain links TRBV29-1 to TRBJ1-2; 8 nucleotides agree with TRBD1. This CDR3 contains 15 residues. J lost 6 bases, V lost 0 bases, and 9 bases had no gene match. Germline lookup yields CDR1 SQVTM and CDR2 ANQGSEA. In DNA, the CDR3 is TGCAGCGTTGAAGATATGGCAGGGGGCGCGGATGGCTACACCTTC. This codes for CSVEDMAGGADGYTF.

The gene calls are TRBV5-5 and TRBJ1-2; 7 bases are a match to TRBD1. The germline CDR1 and CDR2 sequences are SGHKS and YYEKEE (reference sequence). The CDR3 is 13 amino acids. The V segment lost 4 bases and the J segment 5 bases; nucleotides outside the gene matches: 5. CDR3 loop: CASSDREAYGYTF. The CDR3 nucleotides read TGTGCCAGCAGCGACAGGGAGGCTTATGGCTACACCTTC.

This clone was seen once. The J gene is TRBJ2-2, the V gene TRBV2, with TRBD2 matching 11 bases. The CDR3 covers 18 residues. Germline V gives CDR1 SNHLY, CDR2 FYNNEI. The J segment lost 0 bases and the V segment lost 7 bases, leaving 10 bases of the junction unmatched. Here the CDR3 reads CASKKALAGAANTGELFF. As DNA, the CDR3 is TGTGCCAGCAAAAAGGCACTAGCGGGGGCCGCGAACACCGGGGAGCTGTTTTTT.

The chain carries TRBV5-6 and TRBJ2-3; weak D call: TRBD2 (6 bases). V gave up 4 bases and J gave up 8 bases, with 17 bases separating them. The CDR3 covers 14 residues. Per the germline V gene, CDR1 is SGHDT and CDR2 is YYEEEE. Here the CDR3 reads CASSGNVGLSTQYF. DNA for the CDR3: TGTGCCAGCAGCGGGAACGTGGGACTTAGTACGCAGTATTTT.

This sequence joins TRBV24-1 and TRBJ2-7; TRBD1 matches at 11 bases. Looked up from germline, CDR1 is KGHDR and CDR2 is SFDVKD. The CDR3 loop spans 14 amino acids. Trimming cost V 7 bases and J 3 bases; bases outside gene matches: 4. CDR3 bases: TGTGCCACCAGCCAGGGGACAGGGGGCTACGAGCAGTACTTC. Protein: CATSQGTGGYEQYF.

In its sample, this clone was seen once. The CDR3 DNA is TGTGCCAGCTCACCCCAGGTGGGTGGCTACACCTTC. It encodes CASSPQVGGYTF. The rearrangement uses TRBV18 and TRBJ1-2; D gene uncertain. V dropped 3 bases and J dropped 7 bases, with 9 bases sitting between them. From germline, CDR1 is KGHSH and CDR2 LQKENI. The CDR3 is 12 amino acids.

The chain has TRBV4-1 and TRBJ2-2; possible D gene TRBD1, 5 bases. Germline V lookup: CDR1 MGHRA, CDR2 YSYEKL. Trimming took off 2 bases at V and 1 base at J, with 11 bases between the two ends. This CDR3 comprises 16 residues. The CDR3 loop is CASSQNFGQNTGELFF. As DNA, the CDR3 is TGCGCCAGCAGCCAAAACTTTGGACAGAACACCGGGGAGCTGTTTTTT.

This chain joins TRBV25-1 and TRBJ2-1; D may be TRBD2 (7 bases). The CDR3 spans 14 residues. The germline V and J ends were trimmed by 5 bases and 6 bases, with 14 bases remaining between them. In germline, CDR1 is MGHDK, CDR2 SYGVNS. The CDR3 sequence: CASSRGGEPNEQFF. The CDR3 coding sequence is TGTGCCAGCAGTAGAGGGGGGGAACCCAATGAGCAGTTCTTC.

This chain connects TRBV5-5 to TRBJ1-5; D unclear. V lost 0 bases to trimming and J lost 1 base, with 17 bases between them. CDR3 length: 18 residues. Germline lookup yields CDR1 SGHKS and CDR2 YYEKEE (reference sequence). The DNA of the CDR3 is TGTGCCAGCAGCTTGGTTTGGCTCCCTGCGAGGAGCAATCAGCCCCAGCATTTT. As protein: CASSLVWLPARSNQPQHF.

The rearrangement links TRBV27 to TRBJ2-2; TRBD2 aligns across 8 bases. V dropped 1 base and J dropped 6; count of bases not matched to a gene: 7. The germline V gene has CDR1 MNHEY and CDR2 SMNVEV (reference sequence). The CDR3 loop spans 16 amino acids. As DNA, the CDR3 is TGTGCCAGCAGTTTATTTTCGACTAGCGTGGCCGGGGAGCTGTTTTTT. Its protein is CASSLFSTSVAGELFF.

The V call is TRBV29-1, the J call TRBJ2-7; D may be TRBD1 (7 bases). Germline CDR1 is SQVTM and CDR2 is ANQGSEA. V was clipped by 6 bases and J by 3 bases, with 12 bases between them. CDR3 size: 12 residues. The CDR3 reads CSVRRGDYEQYF. Written as DNA, the CDR3 is TGCAGCGTCCGCAGGGGGGACTACGAGCAGTACTTC.

V usage is TRBV2 and J usage is TRBJ1-6; D is perhaps TRBD1 (6 bases). Germline-derived CDR1 and CDR2 are SNHLY and FYNNEI. Between the trimmed V and J ends, which lost 6 bases and 7 bases, there was a span of 13 bases. The CDR3 is 14 residues long. The CDR3 DNA is TGTGCCAGCAGCTCAGGGGCGCCCAATTCACCCCTCCACTTT. The encoded protein is CASSSGAPNSPLHF.

The CDR3 bases are TGTGCCAGCAGCCTAACCCCCGGGGAGCTGTTTTTT. It is translated as CASSLTPGELFF. V is TRBV11-3 and J is TRBJ2-2; D not resolved. This CDR3 contains 12 residues. V was pared by 5 bases and J by 6 bases, with 7 bases between. Germline V gene lookup returns CDR1 SGHNT and CDR2 YENEEA.

This clone appeared a single time. The chain employs TRBV18 and TRBJ2-2; D possibly corresponds to TRBD1 (6 bases). Trimming left V 2 bases short and J 4 bases short, with 14 bases between. The CDR3 is 16 residues long. The germline CDR1 and CDR2 sequences are KGHSH and LQKENI. The CDR3 protein is CASSPGAGVSTGELFF. CDR3 sequence (DNA): TGTGCCAGCTCACCAGGGGCAGGGGTCAGCACCGGGGAGCTGTTTTTT.

V usage is TRBV12-5 and J usage is TRBJ1-2; maybe TRBD1 (5 bases). The CDR3 extends over 14 amino acids. The germline V gene encodes CDR1 LGHNT and CDR2 FRNRAP. V was trimmed by 6 bases and J by 2 bases, leaving 13 bases between them. CDR3 nucleotide sequence: TGTGCTAGTGGCCCAGGACACCTGAACTATGGCTACACCTTC. Residues: CASGPGHLNYGYTF.